This TCR beta chain was documented in a study of identical twins. Notes on the study in general: For monozygotic twins, models underestimated out-of-frame TCR alpha sharing. Cross-sectional statistics underpinned the conclusions; the same donors were not followed.

The CDR3 runs 12 residues. V gave up 4 bases and J gave up 8 bases, with 10 bases separating them. Germline V CDR1 and CDR2: LGHDT, YNNKEL (reference sequence). This clonotype was detected ten times or more. Its target is not known. A single record per CDR3 protein comes from TCRdb applying MiXCR to the 5' RACE reads. The sample shows about 530,000 distinct CDR3 sequences, 13% to 15% of them seen only once. No donor was unhealthy or non-Caucasian. A further study also used this sample, focusing on yellow fever vaccine responses in identical twins.

This sequence joins TRBV3-1 and TRBJ2-3; D is perhaps TRBD1 (6 bases). This receptor was taken from a woman aged 18-30 years in good health. Material for sequencing was CD4+ T cells sorted from blood. The CDR3 nucleotides read TGTGCCAGCAGCCCTTCCAGGGGTACGCAGTATTTT. It translates to CASSPSRGTQYF.